Presented here are 18 T cell receptor beta chains from one specimen sequenced in a study of blood T cell repertoires in COVID-19. Using immunoSEQ multiplex PCR, the repertoire was profiled, and TCRdb retains in-frame clones only, with some absent. This table holds some 510,000 clones, approximately 90% found once. Source material: PBMCs or T cells enriched from blood (not recorded which). These receptors were obtained from a woman in her thirties or forties who had recovered from COVID-19.

V gene TRBV5-4 combines with J gene TRBJ2-3, with D possibly TRBD2 on 5 matching bases. Germline V gene data show CDR1 as SGHNT and CDR2 as YYREEE (reference sequence). The CDR3 contains 15 residues. Trimming shortened V by 0 bases and J by 1 base, and 9 bases separated the two germline ends. This chain's CDR3 is CASSLEVSGTDTQYF. In DNA form, the CDR3 reads TGTGCCAGCAGCTTGGAGGTTAGCGGCACAGATACGCAGTATTTT.

The rearrangement links TRBV19 to TRBJ2-1, with TRBD2 matching 9 bases. CDR1 is LNHDA and CDR2 is SQIVND in the germline V gene (reference sequence). The CDR3 consists of 17 residues. Germline trimming cut 0 bases from V and 2 bases from J; bases unmatched to any gene: 5. In nucleotides, the CDR3 is TGTGCCAGTAGTATAGAGGGTAGCGGGAGCACCTACAATGAGCAGTTCTTC. This translates into CASSIEGSGSTYNEQFF.

This chain links TRBV7-2 with TRBJ2-7, with D unresolved. This CDR3 comprises 14 residues. Trimming cost V 1 base and J 0 bases, with 7 bases left between them. The germline CDR1 and CDR2 sequences are SGHTA and FQGNSA. DNA for the CDR3: TGTGCCAGCAGCTTAGTCTGGGCCTCCTACGAGCAGTACTTC. It is translated as CASSLVWASYEQYF.

The J gene is TRBJ2-7, the V gene TRBV5-1, with a possible D match to TRBD1 (6 bases). Trimming removed 5 bases from V and 2 bases from J, with 14 bases in between. Germline-derived CDR1 and CDR2 are SGHRS and YFSETQ. This CDR3 comprises 14 residues. The CDR3 nucleotides are TGCGCCAGCAGTAACATACAGGGAGCCTACGAGCAGTACTTC. Translated, it gives CASSNIQGAYEQYF.

The chain joins TRBV30 to TRBJ1-3, with 12 bases aligning to TRBD1. CDR3 length: 20 residues. Trimming took 2 bases from V and 0 from J; bases not matched to a gene: 14. Germline V gives CDR1 GTSNPN, CDR2 SVGIG (reference sequence). The CDR3 here is CAWSSLGQGARNNSGNTIYF. CDR3 DNA sequence: TGTGCCTGGAGTAGCCTGGGACAGGGGGCGCGGAACAACTCTGGAAACACCATATATTTT.

This sequence joins TRBV11-2 and TRBJ2-1; 14 nucleotides agree with TRBD2. V shed 3 bases, J shed 6 bases, and the junction held 7 bases outside the gene matches. The CDR3 contains 17 residues. Germline V CDR1 and CDR2: SGHAT, FQNNGV. The CDR3 loop reads CASSLGLAGVGGNEQFF. In DNA, the CDR3 is TGTGCCAGCAGCTTGGGACTAGCGGGAGTGGGGGGCAATGAGCAGTTCTTC.

The chain couples TRBV6-6 to TRBJ1-2; D is unresolved. V lost 2 bases and J 1 base, leaving 5 bases between the germline ends. Germline CDR1 MNHNY, CDR2 SVGAGI (reference sequence). This CDR3 is 13 amino acids long. DNA of the CDR3: TGTGCCAGCAGTTACACAGATAACTATGGCTACACCTTC. The encoded protein is CASSYTDNYGYTF.

This chain joins TRBV19 and TRBJ1-4; 9 bases are shared with TRBD1. Germline CDR1 reads LNHDA; CDR2 reads SQIVND (reference sequence). J lost 8 bases, V lost 6 bases, and 7 bases had no gene match. The CDR3 has 14 residues. DNA of the CDR3: TGTGCCAGTAGCTTACAGGGGGCTCTGGAAAAACTGTTTTTT. This encodes CASSLQGALEKLFF.

This chain joins TRBV5-1 and TRBJ1-2, with 7 bases that match TRBD1. Unmatched junction bases numbered 7, after V lost 4 bases and J lost 4 bases. The CDR3 covers 14 residues. Germline V gene sequence: CDR1 SGHRS, CDR2 YFSETQ. In DNA, the CDR3 is TGCGCCAGCAGCCCCCGGGACAGAAGCTATGGCTACACCTTC. Translated: CASSPRDRSYGYTF.

This sequence joins TRBV6-5 and TRBJ1-4, with 9 bases that match TRBD1. V was clipped by 2 bases and J by 6 bases; unmatched bases: 4. CDR1 is MNHEY and CDR2 is SVGAGI in the germline V gene. The CDR3 is made up of 15 amino acids. The CDR3 DNA reads as TGTGCCAGCAGTTACGGGGACAGGGTTGATGAAAAACTGTTTTTT. Its protein is CASSYGDRVDEKLFF.

V is TRBV11-3 and J is TRBJ1-1; D is unresolved. Trimming shortened V by 3 bases and J by 1 base, and 6 bases separated the two germline ends. Looked up from germline, CDR1 is SGHNT and CDR2 is YENEEA. CDR3 length equals 13 residues. The chain's CDR3 is CASSFMRNTEAFF. For the CDR3, the DNA is TGTGCCAGCAGCTTCATGAGGAACACTGAAGCTTTCTTT.

The rearrangement uses TRBV7-8 and TRBJ2-6, with TRBD2 identical over 8 bases. Trimming removed 9 bases from V and 0 bases from J; junction bases left unmatched: 7. The CDR3 has 16 residues. CDR1 is SGHVS, CDR2 FQNEAQ, per germline. CDR3 nucleotide sequence: TGTGCCAGTACCCTCGGGGGGGCCTCTGGGGCCAACGTCCTGACTTTC. Its translation: CASTLGGASGANVLTF.

The V call is TRBV30, the J call TRBJ1-1; no firm D call. CDR3 length equals 13 residues. Per germline, CDR1 GTSNPN and CDR2 SVGIG (reference sequence). Trimming removed 2 bases from V and 2 bases from J, with 9 bases in between. CDR3 in DNA: TGTGCCTGGAGTAGGAACAGAAACACTGAAGCTTTCTTT. Amino acid sequence: CAWSRNRNTEAFF. The full variable domain, its missing parts supplied by reference TRBV30 and TRBJ1-1, is SQTIHQWPATLVQPVGSPLSLECTVEGTSNPNLYWYRQAAGRGLQLLFYSVGIGQISSEVPQNLSASRPQDRQFILSSKKLLLSDSGFYLCAWSRNRNTEAFFGQGTRLTVV.

V usage is TRBV23-1 and J usage is TRBJ1-2; 9 nucleotides align to TRBD1. TRBV23-1 is an open reading frame whose function is uncertain. V lost 0 bases to trimming and J lost 4 bases; unmatched junction nucleotides: 9. The CDR3 totals 17 residues. The CDR3 region has the DNA TGCGCCAGCAGTCAATCGGGGCCGGGACAGGGAGTCTATGGCTACACCTTC. Amino acid sequence: CASSQSGPGQGVYGYTF.

This sequence joins TRBV2 and TRBJ2-3, with D possibly being TRBD2 (5 bases). Trimming took 6 bases from V and 2 from J, leaving 15 bases between them. Germline values: CDR1 SNHLY, CDR2 FYNNEI. This CDR3 comprises 15 residues. DNA for the CDR3: TGTGCCAGCAGGGTAAGGACGGGGAACACAGATACGCAGTATTTT. Translating gives CASRVRTGNTDTQYF.

The chain recombines TRBV7-2 with TRBJ1-3; D may be TRBD1 (5 bases). V was pared by 5 bases and J by 4 bases, with 9 bases between. CDR1 and CDR2 from the germline V gene are SGHTA and FQGNSA. This CDR3 is built from 13 residues. CDR3 residues: CASSGRQGNTIYF. CDR3 nucleotides: TGTGCCAGCAGCGGTCGACAGGGAAACACCATATATTTT.

The chain carries TRBV10-1 and TRBJ1-2, with TRBD1 matching over 7 bases. Trimming cost V 2 bases and J 5 bases; bases outside gene matches: 5. CDR1 is WNHNN and CDR2 is SYGVQD in the germline V gene (reference sequence). This CDR3 has 14 residues. The CDR3 region has the DNA TGCGCCAGCAGTGAGGAGGACAGGATGTATGGCTACACCTTC. It is translated as CASSEEDRMYGYTF.

The V and J genes are TRBV5-1 and TRBJ2-1; maybe TRBD2 (6 bases). The ends were cut back, 5 bases at V and 4 bases at J, with 16 bases in the middle. The CDR3 loop spans 15 amino acids. Germline V CDR1 and CDR2: SGHRS, YFSETQ. CDR3 loop: CASRYSGEEYNEQFF. CDR3 nucleotide sequence: TGCGCCAGCAGATATAGCGGAGAAGAGTACAATGAGCAGTTCTTC.